Listed below are T cell receptor beta chains from one sample, sequenced in a study of tumor-infiltrating lymphocytes in primary liver carcinoma. TCRdb reprocessed the multiplex PCR reads with MiXCR, giving one entry per CDR3 protein. The sample holds around 50,000 distinct CDR3 sequences, 70% to 80% seen once. Sequences were obtained from liver tumor tissue from sampling region 3. The receptor source for this set is a man aged 40-50 years with primary liver carcinoma and hepatitis B virus infection. CDR3s include the opening cysteine and the closing phenylalanine or tryptophan. D genes are given only for firm matches. The listing skips clone size in some rows; elsewhere it reads once, few, many or a size class.

CDR3: CASSPRAFYEQYF
DNA: TGTGCCAGCAGTCCGAGGGCCTTCTACGAGCAGTACTTC
V: TRBV28
D: NA
J: TRBJ2-7
size: many

CDR3: CASSQDTSGLSGELFF
DNA: TGCGCCAGCAGCCAAGATACTTCGGGACTTTCCGGGGAGCTGTTTTTT
V: TRBV4-1
D: NA
J: TRBJ2-2
size: many

CDR3: CVNSLGPRDTLYGYTF
DNA: TGTGTCAACAGCCTCGGACCCCGGGACACCCTCTATGGCTACACCTTC
V: TRBV6-5
D: NA
J: TRBJ1-2
size: NA

CDR3: CTSSKRGLADNEQFF
DNA: TGTACCAGCAGCAAAAGAGGACTAGCGGACAATGAACAGTTCTTC
V: TRBV7-8
D: TRBD2
J: TRBJ2-1
size: few

CDR3: CASSSLWQGAGELFF
DNA: TGTGCCAGCAGTTCCCTGTGGCAGGGGGCAGGGGAGCTGTTTTTT
V: TRBV6-6
D: TRBD1
J: TRBJ2-2
size: few

CDR3: CISSLVVLAGTGELFF
DNA: TGCATCAGCAGCTTAGTGGTGCTAGCGGGAACCGGGGAGCTGTTTTTT
V: TRBV11-2
D: TRBD2
J: TRBJ2-2
size: NA

CDR3: CASSLKNEQFF
DNA: TGTGCCAGCAGCTTAAAGAATGAACAGTTCTTC
V: TRBV13
D: NA
J: TRBJ2-1
size: NA

CDR3: CSAESQNPYEQYF
DNA: TGCAGCGCTGAAAGCCAGAATCCATACGAGCAGTACTTC
V: TRBV29-1
D: NA
J: TRBJ2-7
size: NA

CDR3: CASSLGHIRYEQYF
DNA: TGTGCCAGCAGCTTGGGGCACATAAGGTACGAGCAGTATTTC
V: TRBV5-6
D: NA
J: TRBJ2-7
size: NA

CDR3: CASSSSDSGLGGGPGNEQFF
DNA: TGCGCCAGCAGCTCCTCAGACAGCGGACTAGGGGGAGGGCCTGGAAATGAGCAGTTCTTC
V: TRBV4-1
D: NA
J: TRBJ2-1
size: NA

CDR3: CASSLIAGGPANEQFF
DNA: TGCGCCAGCAGCCTGATAGCGGGAGGGCCGGCCAATGAGCAGTTCTTC
V: TRBV5-1
D: TRBD2
J: TRBJ2-1
size: many

CDR3: CASRSRQGVIQLNEQFF
DNA: TGCGCCAGCAGGTCCAGGCAGGGGGTCATACAGTTAAATGAGCAGTTCTTC
V: TRBV6-5
D: TRBD1
J: TRBJ2-1
size: once

CDR3: CSVQRASGYYEQYF
DNA: TGCAGTGTTCAAAGGGCTAGCGGATACTACGAGCAGTACTTC
V: TRBV20-1
D: TRBD2
J: TRBJ2-7
size: NA

CDR3: CDGSLALLLETEAFF
DNA: TGTGACGGCAGTTTAGCCCTACTCTTAGAGACTGAAGCTTTCTTT
V: TRBV11-2
D: NA
J: TRBJ1-1
size: NA

CDR3: CASSTMGDSGYEQYF
DNA: TGTGCCAGCAGCACCATGGGGGACAGTGGTTACGAGCAGTACTTC
V: TRBV7-9
D: TRBD1
J: TRBJ2-7
size: NA

CDR3: CASSGGSSSGANVPTF
DNA: TGCGCCAGCAGCGGGGGATCGAGCTCTGGGGCCAACGTCCCGACCTTC
V: TRBV5-1
D: NA
J: TRBJ2-6
size: NA

CDR3: CASSLSDRTYEQYF
DNA: TGTGCCAGCAGCTTAAGCGACCGGACCTACGAGCAGTACTTC
V: TRBV7-2
D: NA
J: TRBJ2-7
size: few

CDR3: CASRSKWDYGYTF
DNA: TGTGCCAGCAGGTCAAAATGGGACTATGGCTACACCTTC
V: TRBV28
D: NA
J: TRBJ1-2
size: many

CDR3: CANSYRWNTEALF
DNA: TGTGCCAACAGTTACCGGTGGAACACTGAAGCTCTCTTT
V: TRBV6-2/TRBV6-3
D: NA
J: TRBJ1-1
size: NA

CDR3: CAVNALPPGQGFGEQYF
DNA: TGTGCCGTCAATGCCCTTCCCCCGGGACAGGGGTTCGGCGAACAGTACTTC
V: TRBV10-3
D: TRBD1
J: TRBJ2-7
size: NA

CDR3: CASSLGGSQNTEAFF
DNA: TGTGCCAGCAGTTTGGGTGGCAGTCAGAACACTGAAGCTTTCTTT
V: TRBV12-3/TRBV12-4
D: NA
J: TRBJ1-1
size: many

CDR3: CASSLVSGAVLEQYF
DNA: TGTGCCAGCAGCTTAGTATCAGGGGCAGTCCTCGAGCAGTACTTC
V: TRBV7-9
D: NA
J: TRBJ2-7
size: many

CDR3: CDSTGTSGRSDTQCF
DNA: TGTGACAGCACCGGGACTAGCGGGAGATCAGATACGCAGTGTTTT
V: TRBV6-1
D: TRBD2
J: TRBJ2-3
size: once

CDR3: CASRSWGSAHQETQYF
DNA: TGTGCCAGCAGGTCCTGGGGCTCGGCCCACCAAGAGACCCAGTATTTC
V: TRBV11-2
D: NA
J: TRBJ2-5
size: few

CDR3: CASSLGTNTQTDTQYF
DNA: TGTGCCAGCAGTCTTGGGACTAACACACAAACAGATACGCAGTATTTT
V: TRBV11-1
D: TRBD2
J: TRBJ2-3
size: NA

CDR3: CGTIGLAGVYKSYEQHF
DNA: TGTGGCACTATTGGACTAGCGGGAGTTTATAAGTCCTACGAGCAGCACTTC
V: TRBV4-2
D: TRBD2
J: TRBJ2-7
size: NA

CDR3: CASNSTGSTDRQYF
DNA: TGTGCCAGCAATAGTACAGGGAGCACAGATAGGCAGTATTTT
V: TRBV6-1
D: NA
J: TRBJ2-3
size: NA

CDR3: CASSRVGLYAQYF
DNA: TGTGCGAGCAGTAGGGTGGGCCTTTACGCGCAGTACTTC
V: TRBV11-2
D: NA
J: TRBJ2-7
size: once

CDR3: CASILVLTEEMEAFF
DNA: TGCGCCAGCATCCTAGTGCTAACAGAGGAAATGGAAGCTTTCTTT
V: TRBV4-1
D: NA
J: TRBJ1-1
size: NA

CDR3: CASSSSSHSGANVLAF
DNA: TGTGCCAGCAGTTCATCTTCGCACTCTGGGGCCAACGTCCTGGCTTTC
V: TRBV12-3/TRBV12-4
D: NA
J: TRBJ2-6
size: NA

CDR3: CTNSSDRDRVGTGELFF
DNA: TGTACCAACAGCTCTGATCGGGACAGGGTCGGCACCGGGGAGCTGTTTTTT
V: TRBV11-2
D: TRBD1
J: TRBJ2-2
size: NA

CDR3: CANSSRPGLAVYQETQYF
DNA: TGTGCCAACAGCTCACGTCCTGGACTAGCGGTGTACCAAGAGACCCAGTACTTC
V: TRBV11-2
D: TRBD2
J: TRBJ2-5
size: NA

CDR3: CATSFDRDRDGTGELLF
DNA: TGTGCCACCAGCTTTGATCGGGACAGGGACGGCACCGGGGAGCTGCTTTTT
V: TRBV11-2
D: TRBD1
J: TRBJ2-2
size: NA

CDR3: CASSMTGTAAEQYF
DNA: TGTGCCAGCAGTATGACCGGGACTGCTGCCGAGCAGTACTTC
V: TRBV2
D: NA
J: TRBJ2-7
size: NA

CDR3: CAGGAREPVDTECF
DNA: TGTGCCGGAGGGGCACGGGAGCCCGTAGATACGGAATGTTTT
V: TRBV11-2
D: NA
J: TRBJ2-3
size: NA

CDR3: CASSQDKGQINEKLFF
DNA: TGCGCCAGCAGCCAAGATAAGGGACAGATTAATGAAAAACTGTTTTTT
V: TRBV4-1
D: TRBD1
J: TRBJ1-4
size: many

CDR3: CASSQVRGQGPEQFF
DNA: TGTGCCAGCAGCCAAGTGAGGGGACAGGGGCCTGAGCAGTTCTTC
V: TRBV14
D: TRBD1
J: TRBJ2-1
size: many

CDR3: CASSVGQGALF
DNA: NA
V: TRBV13
D: NA
J: TRBJ1-1
size: many

CDR3: CASNQEGAGKGIGDIQYF
DNA: TGTGCCAGCAACCAAGAAGGCGCAGGGAAGGGGATCGGAGACATTCAGTACTTC
V: TRBV4-2
D: NA
J: TRBJ2-4
size: NA

CDR3: CVSNRDGCYGYTF
DNA: TGTGTCAGCAATAGGGACGGATGCTATGGCTACACCTTC
V: TRBV6-1
D: NA
J: TRBJ1-2
size: NA

CDR3: CASSHSAGENTDTQYF
DNA: TGTGCCAGCAGCCATAGCGCGGGAGAGAACACAGATACGCAGTATTTT
V: TRBV7-8
D: TRBD2
J: TRBJ2-3
size: many

CDR3: CAISERVGTTDAQYF
DNA: TGTGCCATCAGTGAGAGAGTGGGAACAACAGATGCGCAGTATTTT
V: TRBV10-3
D: NA
J: TRBJ2-3
size: NA

CDR3: CASSMTSGSANTGELFF
DNA: TGTGCCAGCAGTATGACTAGCGGGAGCGCGAACACCGGGGAGCTGTTTTTT
V: TRBV2
D: TRBD2
J: TRBJ2-2
size: NA

CDR3: CASRFGAVGNEQLF
DNA: TGCGCCAGCAGATTCGGGGCGGTGGGCAATGAGCAGCTCTTC
V: TRBV5-6
D: NA
J: TRBJ2-1
size: NA

CDR3: CANCLLAGGGETQYF
DNA: TGCGCCAACTGTTTGCTAGCGGGAGGGGGAGAGACCCAGTACTTC
V: TRBV12-3/TRBV12-4
D: TRBD2
J: TRBJ2-5
size: NA

CDR3: CARGRGGRYPTDMQYF
DNA: TGTGCCAGAGGCCGCGGGGGTCGCTACCCCACAGATATGCAGTATTTT
V: TRBV11-1
D: TRBD2
J: TRBJ2-3
size: NA

CDR3: CASSPSPRGVSYEQYF
DNA: TGCGCCAGCAGTCCCTCCCCAAGGGGGGTCTCCTACGAGCAGTACTTC
V: TRBV4-1
D: NA
J: TRBJ2-7
size: NA

CDR3: CAISEGLPIQETQYF
DNA: TGCGCCATCAGTGAAGGACTGCCCATCCAGGAGACTCAGTACTTC
V: TRBV10-2
D: NA
J: TRBJ2-5
size: NA

CDR3: CASSHWRGVNTGELFF
DNA: TGCGCCAGCAGCCACTGGAGAGGGGTGAACACCGGGGAGCTGTTTTTT
V: TRBV4-1
D: NA
J: TRBJ2-2
size: medium-sized

CDR3: CAIGQGNAGELFF
DNA: TGTGCCATAGGACAGGGGAACGCCGGGGAGCTGTTTTTT
V: TRBV11-2
D: TRBD1
J: TRBJ2-2
size: NA

CDR3: CAASEGTNLRETQYF
DNA: TGTGCTGCCAGCGAAGGGACTAACCTTCGAGAGACCCAGTACTTC
V: TRBV24-1
D: TRBD2
J: TRBJ2-5
size: NA

CDR3: CASSLGGAGGPEAFF
DNA: TGCGCCAGCAGCTTGGGGGGGGCAGGGGGCCCTGAAGCTTTCTTT
V: TRBV5-1
D: TRBD1
J: TRBJ1-1
size: many

CDR3: CVSEPSSGGSQETQYF
DNA: TGTGTCAGCGAGCCTTCGTCGGGGGGGTCACAAGAGACCCAGTACTTC
V: TRBV6-2/TRBV6-3
D: TRBD2
J: TRBJ2-5
size: NA

CDR3: CASSYQGTCGSSYNGQFF
DNA: TGTGCTAGCAGTTACCAGGGGACTTGCGGATCCTCCTACAATGGGCAGTTCTTC
V: TRBV6-5
D: NA
J: TRBJ2-1
size: NA

CDR3: CASSQPGTGDSNIGELFF
DNA: TGTGCCAGCAGCCAACCAGGGACAGGGGATTCGAACATCGGGGAGCTGTTTTTT
V: TRBV4-2
D: TRBD1
J: TRBJ2-2
size: NA